Presented here are 11 T cell receptor beta chains from one specimen sequenced in a study of human T cells and chemical hapten exposure. Documented time point: pre-sensitization, week 0. The treatment: therapeutic diphenylcyclopropenone sensitization with weekly scalp DPC. TCRdb reanalysed the RACE reads using MiXCR and keeps one entry per CDR3 protein. Of more than 300,000 distinct CDR3 sequences listed, around 5.5% are singletons. The starting material was whole blood, obtained in connection with sensitization to the hapten diphenylcyclopropenone (DPC). These receptors were taken from a woman in her late teens or twenties with alopecia areata. Some clones in this sample may be carry-over from other donors' samples.

The chain couples TRBV7-3 to TRBJ1-2; TRBD1 might be the D (5 bases). The CDR3 is made up of 16 amino acids. V lost 5 bases and J 4 bases, leaving 20 bases between the germline ends. Looked up from germline, CDR1 is SGHTA and CDR2 is FQGTGA. This CDR3 reads CASSPQARGAGYGYTF. The CDR3 DNA sequence: TGTGCCAGCAGCCCCCAAGCTCGGGGCGCGGGCTATGGCTACACCTTC.

The chain joins TRBV20-1 to TRBJ2-1; D gene uncertain. The CDR3 is 12 residues long. Germline V gene lookup returns CDR1 DFQATT and CDR2 SNEGSKA (reference sequence). V lost 3 bases to trimming and J lost 4 bases, with 7 bases between them. This CDR3 reads CSARRGYNEQFF. The CDR3 bases are TGCAGTGCTAGGAGAGGATACAATGAGCAGTTCTTC.

The rearrangement joins TRBV5-5 to TRBJ2-7; D perhaps matches TRBD1 (6 bases). The CDR3 runs 16 residues. The germline gives CDR1 SGHKS, CDR2 YYEKEE (reference sequence). Trimming stripped 4 bases from V and 0 bases from J, with 17 bases between. Here the CDR3 DNA reads TGTGCCAGCAGCACTAACAGGGAAATCTCCTCCTACGAGCAGTACTTC. Translation gives CASSTNREISSYEQYF.

In this sample, this clonotype turned up many times. This chain uses TRBV7-9 with TRBJ2-7; D might be TRBD2 (6 bases). This CDR3 is 15 amino acids long. The germline V and J ends were trimmed by 5 bases and 3 bases, with 17 bases remaining between them. The germline V gene has CDR1 SEHNR and CDR2 FQNEAQ (reference sequence). Written as DNA, the CDR3 is TGTGCCAGCAGCCGACAATCTTTGGGGGGCTACGAGCAGTACTTC. Translating gives CASSRQSLGGYEQYF.

The sample holds many counts of this clonotype. The V and J genes are TRBV27 and TRBJ1-1, with 8 bases aligning to TRBD1. The junction had 12 bases not matched to a gene; V was cut back by 6 bases and J by 3 bases. There are 16 residues in the CDR3. Per germline, CDR1 MNHEY and CDR2 SMNVEV (reference sequence). CDR3 nucleotides: TGTGCCAGCAGCCCGGACAGGGTTCGGGCGTACACTGAAGCTTTCTTT. This gives the protein CASSPDRVRAYTEAFF.

This clonotype has a count of ten or more. The V call is TRBV6-2 or TRBV6-3, the J call TRBJ2-2; possibly TRBD1 for D (5 bases). Trimming stripped 5 bases from V and 4 bases from J, with 23 bases between. This CDR3 contains 18 residues. Germline CDR1 is MNHEY and CDR2 is SVGEGT. CDR3 loop: CASSTVDSLYDFTGELFF. CDR3 DNA: TGTGCCAGCAGTACCGTAGACAGCCTTTACGATTTCACCGGGGAGCTGTTTTTT.

This clonotype was seen repeatedly, ten times or more. The chain links TRBV21-1 to TRBJ2-1; TRBD1 reflects the table's D call only, with no check against the DNA. TRBV21-1 is flagged as a pseudogene. CDR3 length: 16 amino acids. CDR3: CASSPVQDSSYNEQFF. In DNA form, the CDR3 reads TGTGCCAGCAGCCCTGTACAGGACTCCTCCTACAATGAGCAGTTCTTC.

This clonotype was detected many times. The V and J genes are TRBV4-2 and TRBJ1-4; D is uncertain. CDR3 length: 15 residues. Germline CDR1 is LGHNA and CDR2 is YNFKEQ. Deletions cut 6 bases from V and 3 bases from J, with 14 bases between. The DNA for the CDR3 is TGTGCCAGCAGTCCACCAAGGGCGCCTAATGAAAAACTGTTTTTT. Its protein product is CASSPPRAPNEKLFF.

The genes are TRBV10-3 and TRBJ2-5, with 10 bases aligning to TRBD1. CDR1 ENHRY and CDR2 SYGVKD come from the germline V gene. This CDR3 is built from 13 residues. The junction had 2 bases not matched to a gene; V was cut back by 6 bases and J by 4 bases. Written as DNA, the CDR3 is TGTGCCATCAGCGGGACAGGGGTAGAGACCCAGTACTTC. Its protein product is CAISGTGVETQYF.

This clonotype was recorded a few times. The chain uses TRBV5-4 and TRBJ1-1; no definite D call. Between the trimmed V and J ends, which lost 4 bases and 1 base, there was a span of 11 bases. The CDR3 is made up of 14 amino acids. CDR1 and CDR2 (germline): SGHNT, YYREEE (reference sequence). Written as DNA, the CDR3 is TGTGCCAGCAGCCGTACCCCCCAGAACACTGAAGCTTTCTTT. This sequence encodes CASSRTPQNTEAFF.

In this sample, this clonotype turned up many times. This chain connects TRBV18 to TRBJ1-1; possible D gene TRBD1, 5 bases. This CDR3 comprises 15 residues. Germline values: CDR1 KGHSH, CDR2 LQKENI. The V end lost 3 bases, the J end lost 3 bases, and 14 bases lay between the germline ends. Written as DNA, the CDR3 is TGTGCCAGCTCACCTAGGGTCAGGGTTGACACTGAAGCTTTCTTT. Translated: CASSPRVRVDTEAFF.